The present T cell receptor beta chain was sequenced within a study of CD8+CD57+ T cells in acquired aplastic anemia. This clonotype was seen repeatedly, ten times or more. The antigen is unknown. Study outcomes and limitations: Levels of CD8+ Simpson's diversity were not significantly distinct in patients versus controls.

Patients picked for sequencing had shown CD8+CD57+ cell expansion detected by flow cytometry. With no exception, the patients had severe acquired aplastic anemia. This CDR3 has 14 amino acids. V was clipped by 4 bases and J by 3 bases, with 12 bases between them. In germline, CDR1 is SGHAT, CDR2 FQNNGV. Genomic DNA provided the template from which TCR beta VDJ and CDR3 profiles were obtained. MiXCR, run by TCRdb on the reads, gives a single entry per CDR3 protein. The sample includes over 150,000 distinct CDR3 sequences, around 63% of them seen just once. The origin of this receptor is a human donor with aplastic anemia. This chain links TRBV11-2 with TRBJ1-1, with a weak D call TRBD1 (5 bases). The sequenced sample was sorted CD4+, CD8+, or CD8+CD57+ T cells (not recorded which) from PBMCs. CDR3 in DNA: TGTGCCAGCAGCTATACAGGAGGGGACACTGAAGCTTTCTTT. It encodes CASSYTGGDTEAFF.